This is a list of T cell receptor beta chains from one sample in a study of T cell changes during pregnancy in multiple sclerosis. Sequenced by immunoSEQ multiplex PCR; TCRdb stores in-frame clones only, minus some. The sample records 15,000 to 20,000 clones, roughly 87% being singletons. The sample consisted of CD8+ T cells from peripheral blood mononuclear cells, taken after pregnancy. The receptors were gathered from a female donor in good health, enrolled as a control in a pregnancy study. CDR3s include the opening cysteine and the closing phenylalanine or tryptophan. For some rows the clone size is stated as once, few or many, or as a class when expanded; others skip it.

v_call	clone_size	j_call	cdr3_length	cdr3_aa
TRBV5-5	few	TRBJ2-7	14	CASSGAGVGYEQYF
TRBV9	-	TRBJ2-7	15	CASSPYREASYEQYF
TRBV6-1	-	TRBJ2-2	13	CASRAQITGELFF
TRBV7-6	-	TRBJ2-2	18	CASSLVVGGRGNTGELFF
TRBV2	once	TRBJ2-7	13	CASSPRFIREQYF
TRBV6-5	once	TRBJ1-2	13	CASSATGFHGYTF
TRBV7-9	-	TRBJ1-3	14	CASIEDLAGNTIYF
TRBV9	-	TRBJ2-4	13	CASSDMPGNIQYF
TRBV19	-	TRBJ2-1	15	CASSIKTGGFNEQFF
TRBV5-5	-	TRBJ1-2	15	CASSASGLVSYGYTF
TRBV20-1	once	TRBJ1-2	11	CSATGEGGYTF
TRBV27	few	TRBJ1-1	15	CASSSSTGLNTEAFF
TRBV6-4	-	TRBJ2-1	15	CASSDSAGTNNEQFF
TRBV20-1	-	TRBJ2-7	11	CSAGTGNEQYF
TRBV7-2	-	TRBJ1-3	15	CASSLDRTTGNTIYF
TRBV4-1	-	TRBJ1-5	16	CASSQEGLNSNQPQHF
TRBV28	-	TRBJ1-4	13	CASRDSYNEKLFF
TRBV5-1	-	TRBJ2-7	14	CASSIAGEAYEQYF
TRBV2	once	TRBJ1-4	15	CASSYGQGRLEKLFF
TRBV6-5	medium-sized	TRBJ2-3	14	CASSGDRVTDTQYF
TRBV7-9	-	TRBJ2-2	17	CASSFTWDSTFTGELFF
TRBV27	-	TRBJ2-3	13	CASSTTSTDTQYF
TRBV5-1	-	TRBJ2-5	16	CASSLDIALGRKTQYF
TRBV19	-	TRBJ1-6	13	CASNRQGNSPLHF
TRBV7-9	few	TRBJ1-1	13	CASRGGQVTEAFF
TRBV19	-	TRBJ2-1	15	CASSLASGSSYEQFF